Listed below are T cell receptor beta chains from one sample, sequenced in a study of OX40 agonist ivuxolimab in advanced cancers. The protocol was immunoSEQ multiplex PCR, while the TCRdb copy is restricted to in-frame clones and leaves out a portion. The data contain about 70,000 clones, approximately 78% of them singletons. The starting material was CD4+ or CD8+ T cells sorted from blood, obtained in a trial of the OX40 agonist ivuxolimab. These receptors originate from an adult with an advanced solid tumor such as melanoma, head and neck, liver or kidney cancer. Both conserved end residues are part of each CDR3. Fields, in order: V gene, clone size, J gene, D gene, CDR3 DNA, CDR3 protein. The D gene is left open where the match is weak. Some rows have no size entry. The others give once, few or many, or a class for an expanded clone.

>TRBV15|-|TRBJ2-5|-
TGTGCCACCAGCAGAGATATGGGTCAAGAGACCCAGTACTTC
CATSRDMGQETQYF
>TRBV4-2|-|TRBJ1-5|-
TGTGCCAGCAGCCGGATACAGGCGACGGGCTATAGCAATCAGCCCCAGCATTTT
CASSRIQATGYSNQPQHF
>TRBV28|-|TRBJ2-7|TRBD2
TGTGCCAGCAGTTCTACAATAGCGGGTGGGGGCTACGAGCAGTACTTC
CASSSTIAGGGYEQYF
>TRBV5-4|-|TRBJ2-3|TRBD1
TGTGCCAGCAGCCCTCCGGGACAGGGGAGCGCAGATACGCAGTATTTT
CASSPPGQGSADTQYF
>TRBV7-7|once|TRBJ2-5|TRBD2
TGTGCCAGCAGCTTAAATGCAGCGGGGGAGACCCAGTACTTC
CASSLNAAGETQYF
>TRBV6-1|-|TRBJ1-1|-
TGTGCCAGCTCACGGGAGGGGACTGAAGCTTTCTTT
CASSREGTEAFF
>TRBV2|-|TRBJ2-1|-
TGTGCCAGCAGACCCCTCCGGACGTCTAGCACTGAGCAGTTCTTC
CASRPLRTSSTEQFF
>TRBV12-5|-|TRBJ1-2|-
TGTGCTAGTGGTTTGCCCCCGTTCCGGGACACACATGGCTACACCTTC
CASGLPPFRDTHGYTF
>TRBV28|-|TRBJ2-7|TRBD2
TGTGCCAGCAGTTTACAGCTAGCGGACCCCTCCTACGAGCAGTACTTC
CASSLQLADPSYEQYF
>TRBV15|-|TRBJ1-3|-
TGTGCCACCAGCATGGGGCAGGCTTCTGGAAACACCATATATTTT
CATSMGQASGNTIYF
>TRBV18|-|TRBJ2-6|-
TGTGCCAGCTCACCCTTAACAGGGTTAGGGGCCAACGTCCTGACTTTC
CASSPLTGLGANVLTF
>TRBV27|-|TRBJ1-4|-
TGTGCCAGCAGTCCCGTGGGTTTAGAAAAACTGTTTTTT
CASSPVGLEKLFF
>TRBV5-1|-|TRBJ2-5|-
TGCGCCAGCAGCTTGGGACTAGGTGAGGCTACGGAGACCCAGTACTTC
CASSLGLGEATETQYF
>TRBV19|-|TRBJ1-2|-
TGTGCCAGTAGTCCGGAGGGGGGGCGGACTAGTGGCTACACCTTC
CASSPEGGRTSGYTF
>TRBV19|-|TRBJ1-4|-
TGTGCCAGTAGTATTACCACAGGGATTAATGAAAAACTGTTTTTT
CASSITTGINEKLFF
>TRBV10-3|once|TRBJ2-3|-
TGTGCCGCCAAGGGGGATGTCACAGATACGCAGTATTTT
CAAKGDVTDTQYF
>TRBV19|once|TRBJ2-2|-
TGTGCCAGTAGTGGGACCGCTAGTTCCGGGGAGCTGTTTTTT
CASSGTASSGELFF
>TRBV28|-|TRBJ2-7|-
TGTGCCAGCAGTACCCAGGGGCTCGAGCAGTACTTC
CASSTQGLEQYF
>TRBV5-1|-|TRBJ2-3|TRBD2
TGCGCCAGCAGCGCGAGGACGACTAGCGGGGACAGCACAGATACGCAGTATTTT
CASSARTTSGDSTDTQYF
>TRBV7-9|-|TRBJ1-6|-
TGTGCCAGCAGCTTATACCACAGGGCTAGGAATTCACCCCTCCACTTT
CASSLYHRARNSPLHF
>TRBV11-2|-|TRBJ2-1|TRBD2
TGTGCCAGCAGCTTAGGGTTAAGTAGCGGGAGTGGGAATGAGCAGTTCTTC
CASSLGLSSGSGNEQFF
>TRBV2|-|TRBJ2-5|-
TGTGCCTCCAGCGGCGGGGTAGAGACCCAGTACTTC
CASSGGVETQYF
>TRBV19|-|TRBJ1-5|TRBD1
TGTGCCAGTAGTGGGAGGACAGGATCTTTGGGCCAGCCCCAGCATTTT
CASSGRTGSLGQPQHF
>TRBV7-2|-|TRBJ2-5|-
TGTGCCAGCAGCCAGAGGGAGACCCAGTACTTC
CASSQRETQYF
>TRBV6-5|few|TRBJ1-1|-
TGTGCCAGCAGTCGACTCCAGGGGAGGGCTGAAGCTTTCTTT
CASSRLQGRAEAFF
>TRBV28|-|TRBJ1-4|-
TGTGCCAGCAGTTTTGATCGCTCGGGGGTTTTTGAAAAACTGTTTTTT
CASSFDRSGVFEKLFF
>TRBV7-7|-|TRBJ2-3|TRBD2
TGTGCCAGCAGCTTAGTGCCCAGGGAGGGCCCAGATACGCAGTATTTT
CASSLVPREGPDTQYF
>TRBV28|-|TRBJ2-3|TRBD2
TGTGCCAGCAGACCTAGCGGGAGGGCGGATATAGATACGCAGTATTTT
CASRPSGRADIDTQYF
>TRBV15|-|TRBJ1-5|-
TGTGCCACCAGCCCACTGGTAGGGTCCCAGCCCCAGCATTTT
CATSPLVGSQPQHF
>TRBV19|-|TRBJ2-1|TRBD2
TGTGCCAGTAGTCTTCTAGCGGGAGGCTACAATGAGCAGTTCTTC
CASSLLAGGYNEQFF
>TRBV6-1|once|TRBJ1-4|-
TGTGCCAGCAGTGAAGGCATAGGACAGAGTTTTAATGAAAAACTGTTTTTT
CASSEGIGQSFNEKLFF
>TRBV27|-|TRBJ1-1|-
TGTGCCAGCAGTTCAGTGGGGGATATTGAAGCTTTCTTT
CASSSVGDIEAFF
>TRBV19|-|TRBJ2-5|-
TGTGCCAGTAGCCTATCCGGGGCGGCGGGGGAGACCCAGTACTTC
CASSLSGAAGETQYF
>TRBV5-4|-|TRBJ1-6|-
TGTGCCAGCAACCTTGACGCTGCTAATTCACCCCTCCACTTT
CASNLDAANSPLHF
>TRBV2|-|TRBJ2-1|-
TGTGCCAGCAGTGATTTAGGACCCCCGCTTTTCAATGAGCAGTTCTTC
CASSDLGPPLFNEQFF
>TRBV5-8|-|TRBJ1-5|-
TGTGCCAGCAGCTTGACAGGCCATGGGCCCCAGCATTTT
CASSLTGHGPQHF
>TRBV6-4|-|TRBJ2-1|-
TGTGCCAGCAGTGACCCGGGCCGGTCGGGTGAGCAGTTCTTC
CASSDPGRSGEQFF
>TRBV7-2|-|TRBJ2-5|TRBD2
TGTGCCAGCAGCGGAGGGGGACTAGCGATTGAGACCCAGTACTTC
CASSGGGLAIETQYF
>TRBV27|-|TRBJ1-5|-
TGTGCCAGCATGACAACCTCGGGGGCTTATGGTCAGCCCCAGCATTTT
CASMTTSGAYGQPQHF
>TRBV7-9|-|TRBJ1-6|TRBD1
TGTGCCAGCAATGAGGGGGACAGTTATAATTCACCCCTCCACTTT
CASNEGDSYNSPLHF
>TRBV19|-|TRBJ2-1|-
TGTGCCAACCTCAGGGAGAGCTCCTACAATGAGCAGTTCTTC
CANLRESSYNEQFF
>TRBV7-9|-|TRBJ2-5|-
TGTGCCAGCAGCTTAATAACAGCAGAGACCCAGTACTTC
CASSLITAETQYF
>TRBV25-1|-|TRBJ1-5|-
TGTGCCAGCAGAGAGGGGAGTCAGCCCCAGCATTTT
CASREGSQPQHF
>TRBV2|-|TRBJ2-3|TRBD2
TGTGCCAGCAGTGACACTAGCGGGGATTACACAGATACGCAGTATTTT
CASSDTSGDYTDTQYF